These 31 T cell receptor beta chains were sequenced from one sample in a study of blood T cell repertoires in COVID-19 (dated by TCRdb to 2019 to 2021). Libraries came from the immunoSEQ multiplex PCR assay. The clones in this table, taken by TCRdb from immuneACCESS, are in-frame only. Not every clone is retained; where verified, under half of the shortfall comes from an unresolved V gene, and the cause of the rest is unknown. This sample holds 220,000 or so clones; around 84% were observed only once. About 20% of the sample lies in the top ten. Sequencing was performed on peripheral blood. Receptor source: a man younger than 40 with active or convalescent COVID-19.

Here the CDR3 reads CASSSETGLIFGELFF. For the CDR3, the DNA is TGTGCCAGCAGTTCGGAGACAGGGTTGATATTCGGGGAGCTGTTTTTT. This chain connects TRBV28 to TRBJ2-2; 7 bases are a match to TRBD1. Germline V gene data show CDR1 as MDHEN and CDR2 as SYDVKM. V lost 4 bases, J lost 7 bases, and 12 bases stayed unmatched. There are 16 residues in the CDR3.

CDR3 amino acids: CASSLQGREDGYTF. The CDR3 DNA sequence: TGTGCCAGCAGCTTGCAGGGCAGGGAGGACGGCTACACCTTC. V usage is TRBV11-2 and J usage is TRBJ1-2; tentative D call: TRBD1 (5 bases). CDR3 length: 14 amino acids. Trimming took off 3 bases at V and 8 bases at J, with 16 bases between the two ends. Germline CDR1 reads SGHAT; CDR2 reads FQNNGV.

This clone was counted between two and nine times. J is TRBJ1-6 and V is TRBV5-6; TRBD1 matches 7 bases. CDR3 length equals 15 residues. Germline V gene lookup returns CDR1 SGHDT and CDR2 YYEEEE. Germline trimming cut 2 bases from V and 7 bases from J; bases unmatched to any gene: 6. Written as DNA, the CDR3 is TGTGCCAGCAGCTTCCCCCGGGACAGAAATTCACCCCTCCACTTT. Its translation is CASSFPRDRNSPLHF.

The chain employs TRBV7-2 and TRBJ1-2; TRBD1 is a possible D gene (5 bases). Germline loops: CDR1 SGHTA, CDR2 FQGNSA. This CDR3 is built from 15 residues. With 0 bases removed from V and 4 bases from J, the gap between germline ends came to 12 bases. This CDR3 reads CASSLASGHGYGYTF. In nucleotides, the CDR3 is TGTGCCAGCAGCTTAGCATCAGGGCACGGCTATGGCTACACCTTC.

V usage is TRBV5-1 and J usage is TRBJ2-3; D is perhaps TRBD2 (6 bases). Deletions cut 0 bases from V and 1 base from J, with 15 bases between. CDR1 and CDR2 from the germline V gene are SGHRS and YFSETQ. The CDR3 consists of 17 residues. The CDR3 here is CASSLVAGTRGTDTQYF. CDR3 in DNA: TGCGCCAGCAGCTTGGTTGCGGGGACCCGCGGCACAGATACGCAGTATTTT.

Comments on this clone: A much more abundant neighbour one base away suggests this may be a read error. V and J are TRBV30 and TRBJ2-2; D may be TRBD1 (6 bases). The CDR3 has 15 amino acids. The V gene's germline CDR1 is GTSNPN and CDR2 SVGIG (reference sequence). The V end was cut by 4 bases, the J end by 1 base, with 13 bases between. The CDR3 loop is CAWTTGYRNTGELFF. The CDR3 coding sequence is TGTGCCTGGACAACAGGGTATAGGAACACCGGGGAGCTGTTTTTT.

The chain combines TRBV30 with TRBJ2-6; D not resolved. Germline V gene sequence: CDR1 GTSNPN, CDR2 SVGIG (reference sequence). The CDR3 consists of 17 residues. The ends were cut back, 2 bases at V and 0 bases at J, with 14 bases in the middle. The CDR3, as DNA: TGTGCCTGGAGTCCATACTACCGTGACTCTGGGGCCAACGTCCTGACTTTC. Protein sequence: CAWSPYYRDSGANVLTF.

This clone has more than one count but fewer than ten. The gene calls are TRBV5-4 and TRBJ1-3; 8 nucleotides align to TRBD1. The V segment lost 5 bases and the J segment 4 bases; nucleotides outside the gene matches: 5. The CDR3 runs 14 residues. From germline, CDR1 is SGHNT and CDR2 YYREEE (reference sequence). The CDR3 DNA sequence: TGTGCCAGCAGTTTCGGACAGGGAGGAAACACCATATATTTT. Translated: CASSFGQGGNTIYF.

The rearrangement links TRBV7-9 to TRBJ1-2, with TRBD1 matching over 8 bases. Losses at the gene ends were 4 bases for V and 2 bases for J; bases not matched to a gene: 3. Germline V gene sequence: CDR1 SEHNR, CDR2 FQNEAQ (reference sequence). The CDR3 totals 14 residues. In nucleotides, the CDR3 is TGTGCCAGCAGCTCGGGACAGGCGAACTATGGCTACACCTTC. Residues: CASSSGQANYGYTF. The full variable domain, completed using reference TRBV7-9 and TRBJ1-2, is DTGVSQNPRHKITKRGQNVTFRCDPISEHNRLYWYRQTLGQGPEFLTYFQNEAQLEKSRLLSDRFSAERPKGSFSTLEIQRTEQGDSAMYLCASSSGQANYGYTFGSGTRLTVV.

As DNA, the CDR3 is TGTGCCGGGACAGAAGCTAACTATGGCTACACCTTC. This translates into CAGTEANYGYTF. The V gene is TRBV30, the J gene TRBJ1-2; 7 bases fit TRBD1. The CDR3 is 12 amino acids. Losses at the gene ends were 8 bases for V and 0 bases for J; bases not matched to a gene: 3. Germline V gives CDR1 GTSNPN, CDR2 SVGIG (reference sequence).

CDR3: CASSSVGGGTDTQYF. The CDR3 DNA is TGTGCCAGCAGCTCCGTCGGGGGGGGTACAGATACGCAGTATTTT. The chain recombines TRBV7-2 with TRBJ2-3; 8 nucleotides match TRBD2. This CDR3 contains 15 residues. Germline CDR1 is SGHTA and CDR2 is FQGNSA. V was pared by 4 bases and J by 3 bases, with 6 bases of the junction left unmatched.

This clone was detected only a few times. V and J are TRBV27 and TRBJ1-2; D unclear. The CDR3 consists of 14 residues. With 3 bases removed from V and 6 bases from J, the gap between germline ends came to 14 bases. Per germline, CDR1 MNHEY and CDR2 SMNVEV (reference sequence). CDR3 loop: CASSFSTSLNGYTF. The CDR3 DNA reads as TGTGCCAGCAGTTTTTCCACCTCCCTAAATGGCTACACCTTC.

The CDR3 sequence: CASSDRDRGAYEQYF. CDR3 in DNA: TGTGCCAGCAGTGACCGGGACAGGGGGGCCTACGAGCAGTACTTC. The chain carries TRBV6-1 and TRBJ2-7; 11 nucleotides align to TRBD1. J was trimmed by 2 bases and V by 3 bases; bases with no gene match: 3. This CDR3 comprises 15 residues. Germline V gene data show CDR1 as MNHNS and CDR2 as SASEGT.

The rearrangement links TRBV4-3 to TRBJ2-7; possibly TRBD2 for D (6 bases). The V gene lost 2 bases and the J gene lost 0 bases, with 14 bases spanning the gap. CDR1 LGHNA and CDR2 YSLEER come from the germline V gene. The CDR3 is 16 residues long. CDR3 in DNA: TGCGCCAGCAGCCAATATCCGGACTACACCTCCTACGAGCAGTACTTC. Translation: CASSQYPDYTSYEQYF.

V is TRBV6-5 and J is TRBJ1-2; tentative D call: TRBD1 (6 bases). Deletions cut 4 bases from V and 2 bases from J, with 17 bases between. Germline values: CDR1 MNHEY, CDR2 SVGAGI. The CDR3 has 16 amino acids. CDR3 residues: CASSWGYLQGNYGYTF. CDR3 nucleotide sequence: TGTGCCAGCAGTTGGGGGTACCTCCAGGGGAACTATGGCTACACCTTC.

This chain joins TRBV3-1 (or the pseudogene TRBV3-2) and TRBJ2-7; D possibly corresponds to TRBD2 (6 bases). The CDR3 is 13 residues long. V lost 5 bases and J 6 bases, leaving 14 bases between the germline ends. In germline, CDR1 is LGHDT, CDR2 YNNKEL (reference sequence). CDR3 sequence (DNA): TGTGCCAGCAGCGAGGATAGGAGGGGCGAGCAGTACTTC. It encodes CASSEDRRGEQYF.

This chain connects TRBV10-2 to TRBJ1-4; no clear D gene. V was cut by 3 bases and J by 3 bases, with 11 bases left in between. Germline-derived CDR1 and CDR2 are WSHSY and SAAADI. The CDR3 is 15 residues long. DNA of the CDR3: TGCGCCAGCAGTGATTTCCGGCAGGCTAATGAAAAACTGTTTTTT. It translates to CASSDFRQANEKLFF.

This chain uses TRBV6-2 or TRBV6-3 with TRBJ1-5, with 9 bases lining up with TRBD1. The ends lost 6 bases at V and 6 bases at J; junction bases unmatched: 9. Per the germline V gene, CDR1 is MNHEY and CDR2 is SVGEGT. This CDR3 region has 15 residues. This chain's CDR3 is CASSQDRGDLQPQHF. CDR3 sequence (DNA): TGTGCCAGCAGCCAGGACAGGGGAGACCTTCAGCCCCAGCATTTT.

The chain carries TRBV5-5 and TRBJ1-2; TRBD1 agrees at 7 bases. Looked up from germline, CDR1 is SGHKS and CDR2 is YYEKEE (reference sequence). The CDR3 is 15 residues long. V gave up 4 bases and J gave up 0 bases; unmatched junction bases: 6. This chain's CDR3 is CASSDNRGANYGYTF. The CDR3 DNA reads as TGTGCCAGCAGCGATAACAGGGGAGCTAACTATGGCTACACCTTC. Looking up the rest from reference TRBV5-5 and TRBJ1-2 gives the full variable domain: DAGVTQSPTHLIKTRGQQVTLRCSPISGHKSVSWYQQVLGQGPQFIFQYYEKEERGRGNFPDRFSARQFPNYSSELNVNALLLGDSALYLCASSDNRGANYGYTFGSGTRLTVV.

The chain carries TRBV10-1 and TRBJ2-7; 10 bases line up with TRBD2. The CDR3 has 13 residues. Germline V gene sequence: CDR1 WNHNN, CDR2 SYGVQD (reference sequence). V shed 3 bases, J shed 7 bases, and the junction held 3 bases outside the gene matches. The CDR3 reads CASSDILAGEQYF. DNA of the CDR3: TGCGCCAGCAGTGACATACTAGCGGGGGAGCAGTACTTC.

With respect to this clone: The same CDR3 also results from other DNA sequences found in this sample. The chain couples TRBV11-2 to TRBJ1-2, with TRBD1 matching 7 bases. The CDR3 covers 14 residues. The V gene's germline CDR1 is SGHAT and CDR2 FQNNGV. Trimming removed 5 bases from V and 2 bases from J; junction bases left unmatched: 5. The CDR3, as DNA: TGTGCCAGCAGCCGGACAGGAACCAACTATGGCTACACCTTC. Protein sequence: CASSRTGTNYGYTF.

The chain joins TRBV7-9 to TRBJ1-4; 8 positions agree with TRBD1. The CDR3 sequence is 18 residues long. In germline, CDR1 is SEHNR, CDR2 FQNEAQ (reference sequence). The V gene end was trimmed by 5 bases and the J gene end by 8 bases; junction bases not matched to a gene: 19. CDR3 sequence (DNA): TGTGCCAGCAGCAGGCCTCCGGGACAGGCCCTACTAGGAGAAAAACTGTTTTTT. Its protein is CASSRPPGQALLGEKLFF. The full variable domain, its missing parts supplied by reference TRBV7-9 and TRBJ1-4, is DTGVSQNPRHKITKRGQNVTFRCDPISEHNRLYWYRQTLGQGPEFLTYFQNEAQLEKSRLLSDRFSAERPKGSFSTLEIQRTEQGDSAMYLCASSRPPGQALLGEKLFFGSGTQLSVL.

The chain is built from TRBV5-5 and TRBJ2-1; D gene unclear. CDR1 and CDR2 from the germline V gene are SGHKS and YYEKEE (reference sequence). CDR3 length: 17 residues. Trimming cost V 0 bases and J 1 base, with 14 bases left between them. In nucleotides, the CDR3 is TGTGCCAGCAGCTTGGACGCGTTTGCCCCTTCCTACAATGAGCAGTTCTTC. This sequence encodes CASSLDAFAPSYNEQFF.

Details on this clone: One end of the junction varies from germline; a read error may be responsible. The V and J genes are TRBV7-7 and TRBJ2-5; 9 bases align to TRBD1. Germline CDR1 reads SSHAT; CDR2 reads FNYEAQ (reference sequence). CDR3 length: 14 amino acids. The CDR3 nucleotides are TGTGCTAGCAGCCCCACAGGGGGCGCCGAGACCCAGTACTTC. Residues: CASSPTGGAETQYF.

This sequence joins TRBV5-1 and TRBJ2-5; D call uncertain. The germline V gene encodes CDR1 SGHRS and CDR2 YFSETQ. This CDR3 contains 13 residues. With 3 bases removed from V and 4 bases from J, the gap between germline ends came to 10 bases. CDR3 nucleotides: TGCGCCAGCAGCTCCCTTGCGGTAGAGACCCAGTACTTC. It yields the protein CASSSLAVETQYF.

The chain joins TRBV7-9 to TRBJ1-6; maybe TRBD1 (5 bases). Trimming pared 3 bases from V and 9 bases from J, leaving 12 bases between. Germline V gives CDR1 SEHNR, CDR2 FQNEAQ (reference sequence). The CDR3 loop spans 14 amino acids. DNA of the CDR3: TGTGCCAGCAGCTTTTCGGCCGGGGGTTCACCCCTCCACTTT. Its protein product is CASSFSAGGSPLHF. Filled out from reference TRBV7-9 and TRBJ1-6, the complete variable domain reads DTGVSQNPRHKITKRGQNVTFRCDPISEHNRLYWYRQTLGQGPEFLTYFQNEAQLEKSRLLSDRFSAERPKGSFSTLEIQRTEQGDSAMYLCASSFSAGGSPLHFGNGTRLTVT.

This clone has only one observation. The gene calls are TRBV7-8 and TRBJ2-5; 7 bases agree with TRBD1. Germline assignment: CDR1 SGHVS and CDR2 FQNEAQ. The V and J ends lost 3 bases and 3 bases, in that order; junction bases with no gene match: 4. CDR3 size: 14 residues. The CDR3 DNA reads as TGTGCCAGCAGCTTTTTCGACAGGGAAGAGACCCAGTACTTC. Amino acid sequence: CASSFFDREETQYF.

The rearrangement uses TRBV29-1 and TRBJ2-1, with D possibly TRBD2 on 5 matching bases. CDR1 is SQVTM and CDR2 is ANQGSEA in the germline V gene. Trimming cost V 4 bases and J 1 base, with 8 bases left between them. CDR3 length: 13 residues. The CDR3 sequence is CSVVASSYNEQFF. The CDR3 DNA reads TGCAGCGTTGTAGCGAGTTCCTACAATGAGCAGTTCTTC.

CDR3 nucleotide sequence: TGTGCCAGTAGGCTAACAGGGGGCGCCTACAATGAGCAGTTCTTC. Translated, it gives CASRLTGGAYNEQFF. This chain links TRBV19 with TRBJ2-1; 9 bases are a match to TRBD1. The CDR3 loop spans 15 amino acids. The ends lost 6 bases at V and 2 bases at J; junction bases unmatched: 5. Germline V gene lookup returns CDR1 LNHDA and CDR2 SQIVND (reference sequence).

The chain uses TRBV9 and TRBJ2-1, with 12 nucleotides matching TRBD2. The germline gives CDR1 SGDLS, CDR2 YYNGEE. J lost 0 bases, V lost 4 bases, and 11 bases had no gene match. This CDR3 region has 19 residues. As DNA, the CDR3 is TGTGCCAGCAGCTTGGGACTAGCGGGTACTGCAAGCTCCTACAATGAGCAGTTCTTC. This codes for CASSLGLAGTASSYNEQFF.

This chain connects TRBV7-9 to TRBJ1-2; D is ambiguous. CDR1 is SEHNR, CDR2 FQNEAQ, per germline (reference sequence). The V end lost 5 bases, the J end lost 5 bases, and 15 bases lay between the germline ends. The CDR3 runs to 14 residues. CDR3 bases: TGTGCCAGCAGCCCCCCCGGCTCCGGGTATGGCTACACCTTC. It specifies CASSPPGSGYGYTF. Supplemented by reference TRBV7-9 and TRBJ1-2, the full variable domain reads DTGVSQNPRHKITKRGQNVTFRCDPISEHNRLYWYRQTLGQGPEFLTYFQNEAQLEKSRLLSDRFSAERPKGSFSTLEIQRTEQGDSAMYLCASSPPGSGYGYTFGSGTRLTVV.